This note documents a single TCR beta chain sequence. As yet, its antigen is unknown. Sequencing used immunoSEQ multiplex PCR; TCRdb keeps in-frame clones, though not all of them. This table holds about 100,000 clones, approximately 89% found once. This sample was included in a study of OX40 agonist ivuxolimab in advanced cancers. Across the study: A diagnosis of hepatocellular carcinoma, melanoma, renal cell or head and neck cancer was present in dose-escalation patients. A partial response was reached by three patients: one with hepatocellular carcinoma and two with cutaneous melanoma.

Study findings and constraints: Dose levels from 0.1 to 3.0 mg/kg saw CD4+ and CD8+ blood T cells expand clonally by week 6. On average, CD8+ T cells showed a greater number of expanded clones than CD4+.

Germline-derived CDR1 and CDR2 are ENHRY and SYGVKD. The CDR3 runs to 16 residues. Trimming pared 7 bases from V and 0 bases from J, leaving 15 bases between. The receptor comes from an adult with an advanced solid tumor such as melanoma, head and neck, liver or kidney cancer. Specimen: CD4+ or CD8+ T cells sorted from blood, collected in a trial of the OX40 agonist ivuxolimab. The gene calls are TRBV10-3 and TRBJ2-2; D remains unclear. Here the CDR3 reads CAIKKKDTPNTGELFF. The CDR3 region has the DNA TGTGCCATCAAGAAAAAAGACACTCCGAACACCGGGGAGCTGTTTTTT.